The sequence of this TCR beta chain was determined in a study of blood T cell repertoires in COVID-19. Participants, about 18 to 100 years old, spanned 24 US areas. Researchers sorted participants into cohorts using their self-reported clinical history. V was shortened by 3 bases and J by 3 bases, with 9 bases between the two germline ends. Germline V lookup: CDR1 MDHEN, CDR2 SYDVKM. The CDR3 extends over 14 amino acids. Measured with immunoSEQ multiplex PCR; TCRdb has only the in-frame clones, and not every one. The table lists around 190,000 clones, more than 65% of them singletons. The material sequenced was PBMCs or T cells enriched from blood (not recorded which). V usage is TRBV28 and J usage is TRBJ1-5, with D uncertain. The sequence was obtained from a woman in her forties or fifties with acute COVID-19. This chain's CDR3 is CASSFEVSNQPQHF. Written as DNA, the CDR3 is TGTGCCAGCAGTTTCGAGGTTTCCAATCAGCCCCAGCATTTT.